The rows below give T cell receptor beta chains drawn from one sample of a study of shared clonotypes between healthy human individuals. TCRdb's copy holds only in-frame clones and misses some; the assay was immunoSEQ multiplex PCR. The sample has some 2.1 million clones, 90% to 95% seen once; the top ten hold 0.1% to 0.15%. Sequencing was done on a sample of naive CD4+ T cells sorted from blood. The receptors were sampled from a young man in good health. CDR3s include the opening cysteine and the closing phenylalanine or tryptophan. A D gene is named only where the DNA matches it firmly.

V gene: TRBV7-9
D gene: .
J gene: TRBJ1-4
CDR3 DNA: TGTGCCAGCAGTTACGGAGGCTCGAGTGAAAAACTGTTTTTT
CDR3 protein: CASSYGGSSEKLFF

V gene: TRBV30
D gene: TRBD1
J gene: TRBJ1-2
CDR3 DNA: TGTGCCTGGAGCCTAGGGGACAGGGGCTATGGCTACACCTTC
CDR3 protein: CAWSLGDRGYGYTF

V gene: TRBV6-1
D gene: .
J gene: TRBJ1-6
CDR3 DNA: TGTGCCAGCAGTGCATTCGGTAATTCACCCCTCCACTTT
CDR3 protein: CASSAFGNSPLHF

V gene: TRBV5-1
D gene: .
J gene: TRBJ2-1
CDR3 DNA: TGCGCCAGCAGCTTAGTCGGAGACAGCTCCTACAATGAGCAGTTCTTC
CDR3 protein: CASSLVGDSSYNEQFF

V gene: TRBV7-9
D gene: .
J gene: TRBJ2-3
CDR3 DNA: TGTGCCAGCACCCGCTTGGACCCCCCATCGGGGTATTTT
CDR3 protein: CASTRLDPPSGYF

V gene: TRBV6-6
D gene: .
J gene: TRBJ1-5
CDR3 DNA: TGTGCCAGCAGTTACTCGCTAGGGGTCAATCAGCCCCAGCATTTT
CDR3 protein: CASSYSLGVNQPQHF

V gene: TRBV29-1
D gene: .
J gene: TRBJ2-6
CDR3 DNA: TGCAGCGGCGGTCCCGGGGGCCAATCCGGGGCCAACGTCCTGACTTTC
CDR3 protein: CSGGPGGQSGANVLTF

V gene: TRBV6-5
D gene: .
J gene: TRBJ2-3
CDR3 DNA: TGTGCCAGCAGTGCCCCCCCAGATACGCAGTATTTT
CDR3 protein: CASSAPPDTQYF

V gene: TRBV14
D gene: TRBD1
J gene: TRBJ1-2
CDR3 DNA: TGTGCCAGCAGCCAAGATGACAGGGCGCAGGGCTACACCTTC
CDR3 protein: CASSQDDRAQGYTF

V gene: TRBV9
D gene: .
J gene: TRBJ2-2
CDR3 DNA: TGTGCCAGCAGCCGTTCCGATATGACAGGTCTGAACGGGGAGCTGTTTTTT
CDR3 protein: CASSRSDMTGLNGELFF

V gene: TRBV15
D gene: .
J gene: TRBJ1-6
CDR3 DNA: TGTGCCACCAGCAGAGTGTCCAGGGGTAATTCACCCCTCCACTTT
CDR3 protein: CATSRVSRGNSPLHF

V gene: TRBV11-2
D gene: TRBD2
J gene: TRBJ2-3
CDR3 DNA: TGTGCCAGCAGCCCAAGCGGGATTTTAGGGGATACGCAGTATTTT
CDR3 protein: CASSPSGILGDTQYF

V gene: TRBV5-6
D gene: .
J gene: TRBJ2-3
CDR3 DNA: TGTGCCAGCAGCTTCGTTGGGAAGAGGGGCACAGATACGCAGTATTTT
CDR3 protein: CASSFVGKRGTDTQYF

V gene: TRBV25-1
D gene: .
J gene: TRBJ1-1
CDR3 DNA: TGTGCCAGCCGCCTCCCCACACAGAGCATGAACACTGAAGCTTTCTTT
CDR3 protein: CASRLPTQSMNTEAFF

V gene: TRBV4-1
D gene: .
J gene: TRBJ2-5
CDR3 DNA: TGCGCCAGCAGCCATCCTCAAGACTGGCAAGAGACCCAGTACTTC
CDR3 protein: CASSHPQDWQETQYF

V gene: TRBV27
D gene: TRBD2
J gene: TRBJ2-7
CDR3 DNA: TGTGCCAGCAGACTTCGGACTAGCGGGACCTACGAGCAGTACTTC
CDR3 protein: CASRLRTSGTYEQYF

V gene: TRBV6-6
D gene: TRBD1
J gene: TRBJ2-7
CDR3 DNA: TGTGCCAGCAGTTTCAAACAGGGGGCCTACGAGCAGTACTTC
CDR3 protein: CASSFKQGAYEQYF

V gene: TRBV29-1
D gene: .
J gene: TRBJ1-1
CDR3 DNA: TGCAGCGTTCAGGGGTTGCAGAACACTGAAGCTTTCTTT
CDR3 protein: CSVQGLQNTEAFF

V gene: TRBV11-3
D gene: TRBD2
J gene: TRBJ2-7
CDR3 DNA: TGTGCCAGCAGCCCCGGGACTAGCGGGATCGGTGAGCAGTACTTC
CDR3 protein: CASSPGTSGIGEQYF

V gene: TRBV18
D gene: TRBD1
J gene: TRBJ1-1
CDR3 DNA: TGTGCCAGCTCACAAACGGGACAGGGGACGAACACTGAAGCTTTCTTT
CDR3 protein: CASSQTGQGTNTEAFF

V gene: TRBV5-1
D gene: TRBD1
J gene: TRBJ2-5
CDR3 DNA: TGCGCCACCCGACAGGGTCGGGTAGGGGAGACCCAGTACTTC
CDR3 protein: CATRQGRVGETQYF

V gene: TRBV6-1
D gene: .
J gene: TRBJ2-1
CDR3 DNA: TGTGCCAGCAGCCAGGTTTCGGATGAGCAGTTCTTC
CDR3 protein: CASSQVSDEQFF

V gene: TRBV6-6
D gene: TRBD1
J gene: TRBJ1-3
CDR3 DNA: TGTGCCAGCAGTGCGACAGGGGGCTTTGCTGGAAACACCATATATTTT
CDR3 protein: CASSATGGFAGNTIYF

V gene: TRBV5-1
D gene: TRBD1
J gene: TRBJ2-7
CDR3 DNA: TGCGCCAGCAGCAACTCGGGACAGAGCTCCTACGAGCAGTACTTC
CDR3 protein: CASSNSGQSSYEQYF

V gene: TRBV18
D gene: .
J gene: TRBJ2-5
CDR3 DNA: TGTGCCAGCTCACCCATCGGGGGCTCTATCCAAGAGACCCAGTACTTC
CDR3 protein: CASSPIGGSIQETQYF

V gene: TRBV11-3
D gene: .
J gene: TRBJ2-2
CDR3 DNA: TGTGCCAGTACGGACCCGAACACCGGGGAGCTGTTTTTT
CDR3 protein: CASTDPNTGELFF

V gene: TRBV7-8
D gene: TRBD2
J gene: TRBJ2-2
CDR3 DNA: TGTGCCAGCAGCTTAGGATTTGCACTAGCGGGGCCTAACGACGGGGAGCTGTTTTTT
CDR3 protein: CASSLGFALAGPNDGELFF

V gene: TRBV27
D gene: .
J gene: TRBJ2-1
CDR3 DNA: TGTGCCAGCAGAGCCGGGGACGTCAACAATGAGCAGTTCTTC
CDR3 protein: CASRAGDVNNEQFF

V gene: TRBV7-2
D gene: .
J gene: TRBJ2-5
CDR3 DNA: TGTGCCAGCAGCTTAGGGTTCCAAGAGACCCAGTACTTC
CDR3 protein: CASSLGFQETQYF

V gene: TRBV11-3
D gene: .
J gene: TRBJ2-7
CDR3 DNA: TGTGCCAGCAGCGGACTAATGAGACGTCGAAATTACGAGCAGTACTTC
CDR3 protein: CASSGLMRRRNYEQYF

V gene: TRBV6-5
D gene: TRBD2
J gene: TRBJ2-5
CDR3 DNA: TGTGCCAGCAGGGGAACTAGCGGGAGAAAAGAGACCCAGTACTTC
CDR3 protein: CASRGTSGRKETQYF

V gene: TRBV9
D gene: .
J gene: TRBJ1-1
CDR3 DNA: TGTGCCAGCAGCGTAGCTACGTCCGGGAAAGGCACTGAAGCTTTCTTT
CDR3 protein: CASSVATSGKGTEAFF

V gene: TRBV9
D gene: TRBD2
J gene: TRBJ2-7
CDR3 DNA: TGTGCCAGCAGCGAAAGCGGGAGAACAAACTACGAGCAGTACTTC
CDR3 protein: CASSESGRTNYEQYF

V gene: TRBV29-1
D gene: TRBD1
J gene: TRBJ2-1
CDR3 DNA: TGCAGCGCAACCAGGACAGGGTCCTACAATGAGCAGTTCTTC
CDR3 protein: CSATRTGSYNEQFF

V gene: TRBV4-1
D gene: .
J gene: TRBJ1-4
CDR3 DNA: TGCGCCAGCAGCCAAGCCGCGCTCGAAAAACTGTTTTTT
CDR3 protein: CASSQAALEKLFF

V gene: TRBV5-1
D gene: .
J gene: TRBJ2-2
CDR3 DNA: TGCGCCAGCAGCCAGGGGGAGGGGAAACACCTCGGCACCGGGGAGCTGTTTTTT
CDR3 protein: CASSQGEGKHLGTGELFF

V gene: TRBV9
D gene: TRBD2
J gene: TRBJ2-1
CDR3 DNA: TGTGCCAGCACCAATAAGCTGGGACTAGTGGACAATGAGCAGTTCTTC
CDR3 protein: CASTNKLGLVDNEQFF

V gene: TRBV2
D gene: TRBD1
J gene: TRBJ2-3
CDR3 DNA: TGTGCCAGCAGAGGGACAGGGACGCCAGATACGCAGTATTTT
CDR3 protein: CASRGTGTPDTQYF

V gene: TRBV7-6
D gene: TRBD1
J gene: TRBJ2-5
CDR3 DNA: TGTGCCAGCAGCTTAGTTGGGCGGACAGGGGGCATCAGGGAGACCCAGTACTTC
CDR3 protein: CASSLVGRTGGIRETQYF

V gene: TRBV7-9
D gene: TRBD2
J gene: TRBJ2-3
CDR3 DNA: TGTGCCAGCAGCCCCGGGACTAGCCTAGATACGCAGTATTTT
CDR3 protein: CASSPGTSLDTQYF

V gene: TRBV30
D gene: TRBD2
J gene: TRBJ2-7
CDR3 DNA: TGTGCCTGGAGTGCCGACCTAGCGGGAGGCGAGCAGTACTTC
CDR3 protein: CAWSADLAGGEQYF